This T cell receptor (beta chain) derives from a study of PD-1 blockade in mismatch repair-deficient tumors. Study outcomes and limitations: Tumor-resident clones, often absent from pretreatment blood, expanded after pembrolizumab and then contracted.

CDR3 length: 15 residues. CDR1 and CDR2 from the germline V gene are MNHNS and SASEGT. V gave up 3 bases and J gave up 0 bases, with 8 bases separating them. Profiled with immunoSEQ multiplex PCR; TCRdb holds only in-frame clones, not every one. The data contain around 62,000 clones, around 73% of them singletons. In regard to this clone: Antigen specificity is unknown.

The sample was peripheral blood, taken 2 weeks after starting pembrolizumab. This chain connects TRBV6-1 to TRBJ2-2; D gene uncertain. The receptor was derived from an adult with mismatch repair-deficient cancer. The chain's CDR3 is CASSDFSPNTGELFF. The CDR3 DNA follows: TGTGCCAGCAGTGATTTTAGTCCGAACACCGGGGAGCTGTTTTTT.